The sequence of this T cell receptor beta chain was determined in a study of cytomegalovirus exposure and HLA in healthy donors. Use of 60 Vbeta and 13 Jbeta primers characterized the PCR. Sequencing used immunoSEQ multiplex PCR; TCRdb keeps in-frame clones, though not all of them. The sample shows more than 90,000 clones, 78% of them seen only once. Germline CDR1 reads MDHEN; CDR2 reads SYDVKM. Trimming cost V 1 base and J 4 bases; bases outside gene matches: 2. CDR3 length: 15 amino acids. The sequenced material came from PBMCs. This clonotype was obtained from a woman in her forties in good health and CMV-seronegative. The rearrangement links TRBV28 to TRBJ1-4, with TRBD1 identical over 8 bases. This chain's CDR3 is CASSLFTGGNEKLFF. The CDR3 nucleotides read TGTGCCAGCAGTTTATTTACAGGGGGTAATGAAAAACTGTTTTTT.